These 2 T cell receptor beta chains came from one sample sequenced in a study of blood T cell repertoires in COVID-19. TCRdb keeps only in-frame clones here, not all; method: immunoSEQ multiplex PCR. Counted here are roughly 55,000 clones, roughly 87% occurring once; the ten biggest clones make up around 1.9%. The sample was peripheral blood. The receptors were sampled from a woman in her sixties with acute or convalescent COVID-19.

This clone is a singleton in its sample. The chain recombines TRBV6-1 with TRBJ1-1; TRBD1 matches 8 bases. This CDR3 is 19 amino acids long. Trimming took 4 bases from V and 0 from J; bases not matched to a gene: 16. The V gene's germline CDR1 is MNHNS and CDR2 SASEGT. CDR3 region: CASSVDRGRAQPMNTEAFF. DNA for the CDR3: TGTGCCAGCAGTGTTGACAGGGGACGAGCCCAGCCTATGAACACTGAAGCTTTCTTT.

The CDR3 sequence is CASSQRQGESYTF. CDR3 DNA: TGTGCCAGCAGCCAAAGACAGGGAGAGAGCTACACCTTC. V gene TRBV7-2 combines with J gene TRBJ1-2, with 7 positions matching TRBD1. Germline V gene data show CDR1 as SGHTA and CDR2 as FQGNSA. The V and J ends lost 5 bases and 9 bases, in that order; junction bases with no gene match: 9. This CDR3 is built from 13 residues.